This T cell receptor beta chain was identified in a study of blood T cells in healthy people across ages. General observations from the study: Versus aged donors, long-lived donors had higher diversity and more naive CD4+ cells.

Researchers isolated at least 7 million PBMCs per sample. Worth noting for this clonotype: Its specificity is not known.

A second PCR of about 7 to 11 cycles used a sample-barcoded 5' primer and a J-beta primer mix. Each CDR3 protein is one row after TCRdb ran MiXCR on the 5' RACE reads. The table has 780,000 or so distinct CDR3 sequences, 45% to 70% seen once. Looked up from germline, CDR1 is MNHEY and CDR2 is SVGAGI. The CDR3 spans 13 residues. V lost 2 bases and J lost 8, with 12 bases in between. The sequenced sample was blood. This receptor was taken from a man aged 35 to 55 in good health. V gene TRBV6-5 combines with J gene TRBJ1-2, with D maybe TRBD1 (5 bases). The CDR3 DNA follows: TGTGCCAGCAGTTACATGAGGGGTCAGGGCTACACCTTC. As protein: CASSYMRGQGYTF.